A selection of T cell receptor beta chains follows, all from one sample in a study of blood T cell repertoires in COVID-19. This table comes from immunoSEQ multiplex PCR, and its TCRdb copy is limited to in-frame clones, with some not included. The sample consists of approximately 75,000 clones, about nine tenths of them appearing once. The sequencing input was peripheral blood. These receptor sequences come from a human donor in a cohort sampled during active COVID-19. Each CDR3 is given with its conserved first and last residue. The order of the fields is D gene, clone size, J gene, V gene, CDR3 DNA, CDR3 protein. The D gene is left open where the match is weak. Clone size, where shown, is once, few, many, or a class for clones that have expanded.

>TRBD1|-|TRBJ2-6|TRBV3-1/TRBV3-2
TGTGCCAGCAGCCAAGATATCCCCCCCGGGACAGGGGGCGCTGGGGCCAACGTCCTGACTTTC
CASSQDIPPGTGGAGANVLTF
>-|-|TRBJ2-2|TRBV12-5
TGTGCTAGTGGTTTGTTCCCAGGCGGGGAGCTGTTTTTT
CASGLFPGGELFF
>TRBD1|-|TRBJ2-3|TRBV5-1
TGCGCCAGCAGCCCAGGGACAGCGCCCTTCACAGATACGCAGTATTTT
CASSPGTAPFTDTQYF
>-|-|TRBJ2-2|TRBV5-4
TGTGCCAGCAGCCGCGGGGAGGGTGGGGGGCGCACCGGGGAGCTGTTTTTT
CASSRGEGGGRTGELFF
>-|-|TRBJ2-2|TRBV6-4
TGTGCCAGCAGTCCCCGCCAGGGCGGCGGGGAGCTGTTTTTT
CASSPRQGGGELFF
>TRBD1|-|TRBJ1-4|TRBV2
TGTGCCAGCAGGACAGGGGGCGCGGGGGGTGAAAAACTGTTTTTT
CASRTGGAGGEKLFF
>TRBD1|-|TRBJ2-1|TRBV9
TGTGCCAGCAGCGTAGGGGGGGGGACAGGGGGTAATGAGCAGTTCTTC
CASSVGGGTGGNEQFF
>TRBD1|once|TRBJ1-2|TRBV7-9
TGTGCCAGCAGCCTACAGGGGAATGGCTACACCTTC
CASSLQGNGYTF
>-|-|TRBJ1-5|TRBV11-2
TGTGCCAGCAGCTTAGACCCGGGGGAGCCCCAGCATTTT
CASSLDPGEPQHF
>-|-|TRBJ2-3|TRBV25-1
TGTGCCAGCAGTCAGAGGGAGGGTAAGGGACACACAGATACGCAGTATTTT
CASSQREGKGHTDTQYF
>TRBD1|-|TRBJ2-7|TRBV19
TGTGCCAGTAGTATAGAAGCGGGGACAGGGGTCGAGCAGTACTTC
CASSIEAGTGVEQYF